This entry concerns a single T cell receptor beta chain. Its antigen is undetermined. V lost 3 bases and J lost 6, with 8 bases in between. The CDR3 contains 12 residues. Germline V gives CDR1 DFQATT, CDR2 SNEGSKA (reference sequence). The data stem from a study of T cell responses to AZD1222 COVID-19 vaccine. Study-level results: Spike-wide coverage was observed for vaccine-associated CD4 TCRs, with dominant responses at 160-218 and 743-854. The breadth and depth of Spike-specific TCRs increased once two AZD1222 doses had been given. Sampling captured repertoires only after the peak T cell response.

The repertoire was sequenced with immunoSEQ multiplex PCR; TCRdb's copy has only in-frame clones and lacks some. Its clone listing holds about 140,000 clones. This TCR derives from an adult in good health. The sample was peripheral blood. The chain carries TRBV20-1 and TRBJ1-4; D unresolved. The CDR3 loop reads CSASHSDEKLFF. The CDR3 bases are TGCAGTGCTAGTCATTCTGATGAAAAACTGTTTTTT.